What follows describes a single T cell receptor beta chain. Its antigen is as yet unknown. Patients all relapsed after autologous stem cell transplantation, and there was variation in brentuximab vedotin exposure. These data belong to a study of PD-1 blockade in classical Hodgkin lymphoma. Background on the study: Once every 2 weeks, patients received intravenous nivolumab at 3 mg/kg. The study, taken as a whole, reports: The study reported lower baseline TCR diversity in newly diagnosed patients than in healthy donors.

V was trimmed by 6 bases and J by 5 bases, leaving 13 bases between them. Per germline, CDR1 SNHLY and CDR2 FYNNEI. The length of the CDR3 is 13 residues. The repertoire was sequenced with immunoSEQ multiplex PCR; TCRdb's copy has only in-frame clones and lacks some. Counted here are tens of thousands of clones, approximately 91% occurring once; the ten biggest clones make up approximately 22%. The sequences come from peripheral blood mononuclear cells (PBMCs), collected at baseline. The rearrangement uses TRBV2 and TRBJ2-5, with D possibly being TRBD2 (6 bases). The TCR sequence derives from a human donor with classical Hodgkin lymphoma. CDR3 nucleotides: TGTGCCAGCAGCAGGGACTCCCGGGAGACCCAGTACTTC. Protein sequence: CASSRDSRETQYF.